A single sample gave rise to the 4 T cell receptor beta chains below, sequenced in a study of cytomegalovirus exposure and HLA in healthy donors. Method: immunoSEQ multiplex PCR; TCRdb's copy keeps in-frame clones and lacks some. This table holds under 150,000 clones, roughly 90% found once. The sequencing sample was made of PBMCs. Receptor source: a woman younger than 30 in good health and CMV-seronegative.

This clone has just one count. The chain carries TRBV28 and TRBJ1-1; D remains unclear. The CDR3 is 13 residues long. CDR1 is MDHEN, CDR2 SYDVKM, per germline. The V end lost 7 bases, the J end lost 0 bases, and 9 bases lay between the germline ends. CDR3 sequence: CASIPPLNTEAFF. The DNA for the CDR3 is TGTGCCAGCATCCCCCCTTTGAACACTGAAGCTTTCTTT.

This chain uses TRBV2 with TRBJ1-1; D remains unclear. The CDR3 is made up of 11 amino acids. V lost 7 bases and J 5 bases, leaving 8 bases between the germline ends. The V gene's germline CDR1 is SNHLY and CDR2 FYNNEI. This chain's CDR3 is CASMGRTEAFF. The CDR3 nucleotides are TGTGCCAGCATGGGCCGGACTGAAGCTTTCTTT.

The chain recombines TRBV9 with TRBJ2-5, with 7 bases fitting TRBD2. This CDR3 has 14 residues. The germline V gene has CDR1 SGDLS and CDR2 YYNGEE. V lost 0 bases, J lost 2 bases, and 1 base stayed unmatched. The CDR3 nucleotides read TGTGCCAGCAGCGTAGGAGCGGGACAAGAGACCCAGTACTTC. As protein: CASSVGAGQETQYF.

The chain is built from TRBV11-3 and TRBJ2-1, with 14 bases that match TRBD2. Germline V gene sequence: CDR1 SGHNT, CDR2 YENEEA. This CDR3 region has 17 residues. V was pared by 1 base and J by 6 bases, with 5 bases of the junction left unmatched. The CDR3 loop reads CASSLVGLAGGRNEQFF. CDR3 in DNA: TGTGCCAGCAGCTTAGTAGGACTAGCGGGAGGTCGCAATGAGCAGTTCTTC.